This T cell receptor (beta chain) appears in the sequencing data of a study of T cells in Graves' hyperthyroidism and ophthalmopathy. Study conclusions and caveats: Stable hyperthyroidism was separated from ophthalmopathy by a model based on 13 V-J features.

Regions amplified from RNA transcripts were the TCR beta CDR3 regions. Carried out on the TCR CDR3, a first-round RT-PCR used the HTBI primer set. Each CDR3 protein gets one entry after TCRdb re-called the multiplex PCR reads with MiXCR. Found here are a few hundred thousand distinct CDR3 sequences, about 18% of them singletons; the top ten hold around 40%. The CDR3 length is 13 residues. The ends lost 9 bases at V and 3 bases at J; junction bases unmatched: 4. Germline CDR1 and CDR2: KGHDR and SFDVKD. This clonotype was counted many times. What it binds is unknown. A patient was excluded if there was uncontrolled infection, other autoimmune disease, pregnancy or lactation.

Sequenced sample: blood. The source is a man aged 18 to 35 with Graves' ophthalmopathy. The chain carries TRBV24-1 and TRBJ1-5; 7 bases align to TRBD1. CDR3 residues: CATETGPNQPQHF. The CDR3 bases are TGTGCCACCGAGACAGGGCCCAATCAGCCCCAGCATTTT.